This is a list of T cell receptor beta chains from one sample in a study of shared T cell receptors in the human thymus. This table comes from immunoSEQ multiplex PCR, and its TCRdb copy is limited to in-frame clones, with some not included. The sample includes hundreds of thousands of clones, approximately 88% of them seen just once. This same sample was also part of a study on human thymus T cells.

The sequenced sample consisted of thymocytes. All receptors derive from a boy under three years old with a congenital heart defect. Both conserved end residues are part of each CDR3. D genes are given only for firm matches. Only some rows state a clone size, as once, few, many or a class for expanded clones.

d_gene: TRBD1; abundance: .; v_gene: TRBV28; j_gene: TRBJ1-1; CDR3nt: TGTGCCAGCAGTTTTAACCGCCAGGGGGTCTCTGAAGCTTTCTTT; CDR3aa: CASSFNRQGVSEAFF
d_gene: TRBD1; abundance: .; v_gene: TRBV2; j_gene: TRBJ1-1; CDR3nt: TGTGCCAGCAGTGTACCGGCGGGACAGTTGGAGAACACTGAAGCTTTCTTT; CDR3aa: CASSVPAGQLENTEAFF
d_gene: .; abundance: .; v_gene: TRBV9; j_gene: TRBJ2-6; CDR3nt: TGTGCCAGCAGCGTAGGGGCACGGAACTCTGGGGCCAACGTCCTGACTTTC; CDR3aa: CASSVGARNSGANVLTF
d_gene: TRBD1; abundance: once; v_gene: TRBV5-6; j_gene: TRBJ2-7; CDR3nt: TGTGCCAGCAGCTCCCCCCAGGGGGTGCCCTACGAGCAGTACTTC; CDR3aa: CASSSPQGVPYEQYF
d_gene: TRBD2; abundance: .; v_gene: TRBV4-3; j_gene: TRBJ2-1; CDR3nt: TGCGCCAGCAGCCAAGAAATACTAGCGGGATACAATGAGCAGTTCTTC; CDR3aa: CASSQEILAGYNEQFF
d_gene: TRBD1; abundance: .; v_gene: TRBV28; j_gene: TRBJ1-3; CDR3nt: TGTGCCAGCAGTTTGCGGGACAGGTCCAACTCTGGAAACACCATATATTTT; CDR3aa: CASSLRDRSNSGNTIYF
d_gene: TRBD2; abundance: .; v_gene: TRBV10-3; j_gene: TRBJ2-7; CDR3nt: TGTGCCATCAGTGAGTCGATGTGGGAGGGGTCCTACGAGCAGTACTTC; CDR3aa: CAISESMWEGSYEQYF
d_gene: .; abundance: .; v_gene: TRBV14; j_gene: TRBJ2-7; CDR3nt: TGTGCCAGCAGCCAAGATCCCACCGGGGAACCCGAGCAGTACTTC; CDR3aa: CASSQDPTGEPEQYF
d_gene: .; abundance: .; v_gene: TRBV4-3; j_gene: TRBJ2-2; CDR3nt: TGCGCCAGCAGCCAAGATATTGGAGGGACCGGGGAGCTGTTTTTT; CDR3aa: CASSQDIGGTGELFF
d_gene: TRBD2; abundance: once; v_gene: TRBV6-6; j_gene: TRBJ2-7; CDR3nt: TGTGCCAGCAGTACTAGCGTATACGAGCAGTACTTC; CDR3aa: CASSTSVYEQYF
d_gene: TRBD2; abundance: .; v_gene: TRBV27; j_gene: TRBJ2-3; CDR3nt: TGTGCCAGCAGGATAGCGGGAGGTTCGCCGTTTTCTAGCACAGATACGCAGTATTTT; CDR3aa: CASRIAGGSPFSSTDTQYF
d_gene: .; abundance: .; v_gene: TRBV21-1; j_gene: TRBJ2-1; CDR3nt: TGTGCCAGCAGCATTTTAGCGGGAGGGCCCCACAATGAGCAGTTCTTC; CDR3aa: CASSILAGGPHNEQFF
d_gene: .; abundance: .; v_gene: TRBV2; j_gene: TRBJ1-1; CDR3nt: TGTGCCAGCAACGGGGGAGGGATGAACACTGAAGCTTTCTTT; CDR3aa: CASNGGGMNTEAFF
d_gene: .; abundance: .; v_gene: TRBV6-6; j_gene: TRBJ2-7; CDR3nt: TGTGCCAGCAGTTACTCGTGGCAGGGCGAGCAGTACTTC; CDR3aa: CASSYSWQGEQYF
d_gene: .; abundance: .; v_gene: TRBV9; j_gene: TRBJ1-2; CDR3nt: TGTGCCAGCAGCACAAGAAATCAGGCTGGGTTGTACCTTGGGGGCTACACCTTC; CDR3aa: CASSTRNQAGLYLGGYTF
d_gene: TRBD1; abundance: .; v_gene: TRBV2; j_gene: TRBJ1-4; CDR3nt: TGTGCCAGCAGTAATACCGGACAGGGCCCTAATGAAAAACTGTTTTTT; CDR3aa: CASSNTGQGPNEKLFF
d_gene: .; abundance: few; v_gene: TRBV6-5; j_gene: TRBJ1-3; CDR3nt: TGTGCCAGCAGTCCGCGGGATTCGCGAAACACCATATATTTT; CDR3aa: CASSPRDSRNTIYF
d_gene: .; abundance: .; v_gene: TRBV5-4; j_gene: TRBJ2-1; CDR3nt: TGTGCCAGCAGCTTTTTACCACACATCCCCTACAATGAGCAGTTCTTC; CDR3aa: CASSFLPHIPYNEQFF
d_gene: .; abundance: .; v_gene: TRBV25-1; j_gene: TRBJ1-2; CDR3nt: TGTGCCAGCAGTGAAGGTCGGGGTAAGTATGGCTACACCTTC; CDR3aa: CASSEGRGKYGYTF
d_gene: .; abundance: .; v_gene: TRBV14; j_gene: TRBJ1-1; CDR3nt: TGTGCCAGCAGCCGGAGAAGTCATGGCACTGAAGCTTTCTTT; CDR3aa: CASSRRSHGTEAFF
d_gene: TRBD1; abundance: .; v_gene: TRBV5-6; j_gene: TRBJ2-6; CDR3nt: TGTGCCAGCAGTACGGGACAGGCCTCTGGGGCCAACGTCCTGACTTTC; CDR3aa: CASSTGQASGANVLTF
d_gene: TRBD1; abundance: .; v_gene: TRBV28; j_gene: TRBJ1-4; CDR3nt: TGTGCCAGCAGTGCTACGGACAGGCGGGGTGAAAAACTGTTTTTT; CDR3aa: CASSATDRRGEKLFF
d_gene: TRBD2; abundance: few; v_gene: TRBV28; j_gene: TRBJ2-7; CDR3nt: TGTGCCAGCAGCCACAGACTAGCGGGAGTAGGCGAGCAGTACTTC; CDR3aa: CASSHRLAGVGEQYF
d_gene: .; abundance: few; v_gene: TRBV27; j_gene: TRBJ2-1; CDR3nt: TGTGCCAGCAGTTTATGGGGCAGACCCATGTTCTTC; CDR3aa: CASSLWGRPMFF
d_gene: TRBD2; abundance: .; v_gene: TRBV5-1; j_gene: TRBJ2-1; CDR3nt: TGCGCCAGCAGCGTGCCGGGACTAGCTCCTCCAACGGGCTACAATGAGCAGTTCTTC; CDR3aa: CASSVPGLAPPTGYNEQFF
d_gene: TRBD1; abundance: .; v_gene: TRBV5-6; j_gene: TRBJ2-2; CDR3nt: TGTGCCAGCAGCACCAAGGACAGGGGGCAATGGGGCGGGGAGCTGTTTTTT; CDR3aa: CASSTKDRGQWGGELFF
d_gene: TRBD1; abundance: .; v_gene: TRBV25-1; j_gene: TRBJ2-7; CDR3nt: TGTGCCAGCAGTGAATCCCAAGGGGGACAGTACTACGAGCAGTACTTC; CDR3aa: CASSESQGGQYYEQYF
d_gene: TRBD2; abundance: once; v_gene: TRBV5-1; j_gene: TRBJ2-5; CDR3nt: TGCGCCAGCAGCTTGCGGGGACTAGCGGAAGAGACCCAGTACTTC; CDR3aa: CASSLRGLAEETQYF
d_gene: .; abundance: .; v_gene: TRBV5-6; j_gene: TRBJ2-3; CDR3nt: TGTGCCAGCAGCTTGGCGCGGAGGACAGATACGCAGTATTTT; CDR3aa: CASSLARRTDTQYF
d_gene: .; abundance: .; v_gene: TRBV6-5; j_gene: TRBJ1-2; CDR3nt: TGTGCCAGCAGTTACCTCGGACCGGGAGAAATCTATGGCTACACCTTC; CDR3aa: CASSYLGPGEIYGYTF
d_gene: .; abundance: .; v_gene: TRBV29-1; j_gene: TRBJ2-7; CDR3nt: TGCAGCGTTTGGACAGCACGAAACTACGAGCAGTACTTC; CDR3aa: CSVWTARNYEQYF
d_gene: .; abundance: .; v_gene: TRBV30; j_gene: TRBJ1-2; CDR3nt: TGTGCCTGGAGTGTAGGGGCAGGGAACTACACCTTC; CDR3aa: CAWSVGAGNYTF
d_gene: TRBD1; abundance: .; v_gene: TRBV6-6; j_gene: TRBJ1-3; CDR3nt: TGTGCCAGCAGCCACAGGGGGTCCTCTGGAAACACCATATATTTT; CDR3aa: CASSHRGSSGNTIYF